This T cell receptor beta chain emerged from a study of blood T cell repertoires in COVID-19. Study details: Whether acute or convalescent, the COVID-19 samples came from the United States, Italy and Spain. T cells, B-cell-depleted T cells, or PBMCs provided the cDNA or gDNA that served as material.

In the original analysis: Reference gene primer amplification gave estimated nucleated cell counts. Clones were read by immunoSEQ multiplex PCR, and TCRdb kept only the in-frame ones, dropping some. The V and J calls and the clone size are those of that table, but D and trimming were determined from the DNA. The data hold about 60,000 clones, with 80% to 95% observed a single time. Trimming pared 5 bases from V and 4 bases from J, leaving 13 bases between. Germline V gene lookup returns CDR1 SGHTA and CDR2 FQGNSA. The CDR3 runs to 14 residues. Sequencing was done on a sample of peripheral blood. The chain couples TRBV7-2 to TRBJ2-3, with a tentative D call TRBD1 (6 bases). This clonotype originated in a human donor with active COVID-19. The donor label of this sample is uncertain. The CDR3 coding sequence is TGTGCCAGCAGCCCTTACGGACAGTCAGATACGCAGTATTTT. This sequence encodes CASSPYGQSDTQYF. The variable domain in full, completed from reference TRBV7-2 and TRBJ2-3, reads GAGVSQSPSNKVTEKGKDVELRCDPISGHTALYWYRQSLGQGLEFLIYFQGNSAPDKSGLPSDRFSAERTGGSVSTLTIQRTQQEDSAVYLCASSPYGQSDTQYFGPGTRLTVL.